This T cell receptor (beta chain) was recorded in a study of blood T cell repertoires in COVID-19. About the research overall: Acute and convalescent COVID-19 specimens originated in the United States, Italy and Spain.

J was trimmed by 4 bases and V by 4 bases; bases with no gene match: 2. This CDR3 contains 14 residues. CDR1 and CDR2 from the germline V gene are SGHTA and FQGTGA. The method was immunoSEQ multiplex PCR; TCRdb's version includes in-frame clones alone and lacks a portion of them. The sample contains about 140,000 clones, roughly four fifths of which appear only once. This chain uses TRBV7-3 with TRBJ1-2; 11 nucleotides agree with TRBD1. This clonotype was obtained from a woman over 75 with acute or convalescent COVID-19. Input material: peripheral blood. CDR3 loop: CASSYGTGGYGYTF. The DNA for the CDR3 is TGTGCCAGCAGCTACGGGACAGGGGGCTATGGCTACACCTTC.